This is a list of T cell receptor beta chains from one sample in a study of identical twins. TCRdb analysed the 5' RACE reads with MiXCR anew, one entry per CDR3 protein. The data contain 1,800,000 or so distinct CDR3 sequences, under 35% of them singletons. Sequencing was carried out using cord blood. These receptors were taken from a newborn girl in good health. Each CDR3 is given with its conserved first and last residue. D genes are given only for firm matches. Clone size is given for some rows only: seen once, a few or many times, or a class if the clone is expanded.

j_gene: TRBJ2-7; d_gene: .; v_gene: TRBV2; abundance: .; CDR3nt: TGTGCCAGCAAAACTAGCTCACGATACGAGCAGTACTTC; CDR3aa: CASKTSSRYEQYF
j_gene: TRBJ2-4; d_gene: TRBD1; v_gene: TRBV20-1; abundance: .; CDR3nt: TGCAGTGCTAGCCCCCGACAGGGCCGCAAAAACATTCAGTACTTC; CDR3aa: CSASPRQGRKNIQYF
j_gene: TRBJ1-5; d_gene: .; v_gene: TRBV25-1; abundance: few; CDR3nt: TGTGCCAGCAGTATGGGGCCCAATCAGCCCCAGCATTTT; CDR3aa: CASSMGPNQPQHF
j_gene: TRBJ2-5; d_gene: TRBD2; v_gene: TRBV10-3; abundance: .; CDR3nt: TGTGCCATCAGCGGGACTAGCAAAGATGAGCAGTACTTC; CDR3aa: CAISGTSKDEQYF
j_gene: TRBJ1-2; d_gene: TRBD1; v_gene: TRBV6-4; abundance: few; CDR3nt: TGTGCCAGCAGTGACTCCGGGACAGTGTCAGGCTACACCTTC; CDR3aa: CASSDSGTVSGYTF
j_gene: TRBJ2-3; d_gene: .; v_gene: TRBV4-2; abundance: few; CDR3nt: TGTGCCACCCAAATGTGGGCTGGGAGCACAGATACGCAGTATTTT; CDR3aa: CATQMWAGSTDTQYF
j_gene: TRBJ2-5; d_gene: .; v_gene: TRBV20-1; abundance: few; CDR3nt: TGCAGTGCTCGCTCCACAGCCACCCAGTACTTC; CDR3aa: CSARSTATQYF
j_gene: TRBJ2-3; d_gene: .; v_gene: TRBV29-1; abundance: many; CDR3nt: TGCAGCCGCCCCATTCGAGAAAGCACAGATACGCAGTATTTT; CDR3aa: CSRPIRESTDTQYF
j_gene: TRBJ1-6; d_gene: TRBD1; v_gene: TRBV28; abundance: .; CDR3nt: TGTGCCAGCAGGACAGGGGGGGTACCCCTCCACTTT; CDR3aa: CASRTGGVPLHF
j_gene: TRBJ2-3; d_gene: TRBD2; v_gene: TRBV20-1; abundance: .; CDR3nt: TGCAGTGCTGGGGGACTAGCGGGGATTTCTAGCACAGATACGCAGTATTTT; CDR3aa: CSAGGLAGISSTDTQYF
j_gene: TRBJ2-1; d_gene: .; v_gene: TRBV10-2; abundance: .; CDR3nt: TGCGCCAGCTGGGGCGATGAGCAGTTCTTC; CDR3aa: CASWGDEQFF
j_gene: TRBJ2-5; d_gene: .; v_gene: TRBV11-2; abundance: few; CDR3nt: TGTGCCAGCAGCCCAGGGTCCGGGACCCGAAACAATGAGCAGTACTTC; CDR3aa: CASSPGSGTRNNEQYF
j_gene: TRBJ1-3; d_gene: .; v_gene: TRBV15; abundance: .; CDR3nt: TGTGCCACCAGCAGAGATCCTGGGGTCGGAAACACCATATATTTT; CDR3aa: CATSRDPGVGNTIYF
j_gene: TRBJ1-5; d_gene: .; v_gene: TRBV14; abundance: .; CDR3nt: TGTGCCAGCAGCGATTTCTCGTCGAAACATCAGCCCCAGCATTTT; CDR3aa: CASSDFSSKHQPQHF
j_gene: TRBJ2-1; d_gene: TRBD2; v_gene: TRBV28; abundance: .; CDR3nt: TGTGCCAGCAGGGGGACTAGCTTTAGTGAGCAGTTCTTC; CDR3aa: CASRGTSFSEQFF
j_gene: TRBJ2-4; d_gene: TRBD1; v_gene: TRBV5-5; abundance: .; CDR3nt: TGTGCCAGCAGCTATTGGACAGGGGGGGACATTCAGTACTTC; CDR3aa: CASSYWTGGDIQYF
j_gene: TRBJ2-1; d_gene: TRBD2; v_gene: TRBV5-1; abundance: .; CDR3nt: TGCGCCAGCAGCTTGATAGCGGGGACCAATGAGCAGTTCTTC; CDR3aa: CASSLIAGTNEQFF
j_gene: TRBJ1-5; d_gene: .; v_gene: TRBV12-3/TRBV12-4; abundance: few; CDR3nt: TGTGCCAGCAGTACGAATCGGGACCGGGTCGGGCCCCAGCATTTT; CDR3aa: CASSTNRDRVGPQHF
j_gene: TRBJ2-3; d_gene: .; v_gene: TRBV11-2; abundance: .; CDR3nt: TGTGCCAGCAAAGAGGGGGGGCCAGATACGCAGTATTTT; CDR3aa: CASKEGGPDTQYF
j_gene: TRBJ2-3; d_gene: .; v_gene: TRBV29-1; abundance: .; CDR3nt: TGCAGCGCCCGGACTACTACAGATACGCGGTATTTT; CDR3aa: CSARTTTDTRYF
j_gene: TRBJ2-7; d_gene: .; v_gene: TRBV4-1; abundance: few; CDR3nt: TGCGCCAGCAGCCAGATAGTAGCGGTTCTCAACGAGCAGTACTTC; CDR3aa: CASSQIVAVLNEQYF
j_gene: TRBJ2-2; d_gene: .; v_gene: TRBV7-6; abundance: .; CDR3nt: TGTGCCAGCAGGAGCGGAGACCACACCGGGGAGCTGTTTTTT; CDR3aa: CASRSGDHTGELFF
j_gene: TRBJ2-6; d_gene: .; v_gene: TRBV7-9; abundance: few; CDR3nt: TGTGCCAGCAGCTTCACCCTATCCCCAGTTCCTGGGGCCAACGTCCTGACTTTC; CDR3aa: CASSFTLSPVPGANVLTF
j_gene: TRBJ2-3; d_gene: .; v_gene: TRBV5-1; abundance: .; CDR3nt: TGCGCCAGCAGCTTGGCCAAGGGGGCAGATACGCAGTATTTT; CDR3aa: CASSLAKGADTQYF
j_gene: TRBJ1-2; d_gene: TRBD1; v_gene: TRBV5-6; abundance: .; CDR3nt: TGTGCCAGCAGCTTGGAAGAGGGGGCGAGCTATGGTTACACCTTC; CDR3aa: CASSLEEGASYGYTF
j_gene: TRBJ1-2; d_gene: TRBD1; v_gene: TRBV12-3/TRBV12-4; abundance: few; CDR3nt: TGTGCCAGCAGTTTCGACAGGGGGCAAGGCTACACCTTC; CDR3aa: CASSFDRGQGYTF
j_gene: TRBJ2-3; d_gene: TRBD2; v_gene: TRBV4-1; abundance: .; CDR3nt: TGCGCCAGCAGCCAGGCTAGCGGGGGGAGCGCAGATACGCAGTATTTT; CDR3aa: CASSQASGGSADTQYF
j_gene: TRBJ2-6; d_gene: .; v_gene: TRBV20-1; abundance: .; CDR3nt: TGCAGTGCTAGTGGAGGTAGTGGGGCCTACGTCCTGACTTTC; CDR3aa: CSASGGSGAYVLTF
j_gene: TRBJ1-2; d_gene: TRBD1; v_gene: TRBV2; abundance: .; CDR3nt: TGTGCCAGCGGGACAGGGTTGATTGGCTACACCTTC; CDR3aa: CASGTGLIGYTF
j_gene: TRBJ1-1; d_gene: TRBD1; v_gene: TRBV10-3; abundance: .; CDR3nt: TGTGCCACTCAGGGGGCGGTGAACACTGAAGCTTTCTTT; CDR3aa: CATQGAVNTEAFF
j_gene: TRBJ2-5; d_gene: TRBD2; v_gene: TRBV6-5; abundance: .; CDR3nt: TGTGCCAGCAGTTACCGAGCGGGAGGGTACAATGAGCAGTACTTC; CDR3aa: CASSYRAGGYNEQYF
j_gene: TRBJ1-1; d_gene: .; v_gene: TRBV14; abundance: .; CDR3nt: TGTGCCAGCAGCCAAGATTTCGGGACGGTTGACACTGAAGCTTTCTTT; CDR3aa: CASSQDFGTVDTEAFF
j_gene: TRBJ2-2; d_gene: TRBD2; v_gene: TRBV2; abundance: .; CDR3nt: TGTGCCAGCAGTGAGAGTAGCGGGAGGGCGAACACCGGGGAGCTGTTTTTT; CDR3aa: CASSESSGRANTGELFF
j_gene: TRBJ2-5; d_gene: TRBD2; v_gene: TRBV12-3/TRBV12-4; abundance: .; CDR3nt: TGTGCCAGCAGTTTCTCAGCGGGGGGGTACAATGAGCACTACTTC; CDR3aa: CASSFSAGGYNEHYF
j_gene: TRBJ2-5; d_gene: .; v_gene: TRBV28; abundance: .; CDR3nt: TGTGCCAGCACTTCTAGCAGGACAGAGGCCTACAATGAGCAGTACTTC; CDR3aa: CASTSSRTEAYNEQYF
j_gene: TRBJ2-7; d_gene: .; v_gene: TRBV28; abundance: .; CDR3nt: TGTGCCAGCAGCCAAGGGGACCTACGCTCCTACGAGCAGTACTTC; CDR3aa: CASSQGDLRSYEQYF
j_gene: TRBJ2-1; d_gene: .; v_gene: TRBV5-6; abundance: few; CDR3nt: TGTGCCAGCAGCTTGCCCCAGGGTTTCAATGAGCAGTTCTTC; CDR3aa: CASSLPQGFNEQFF
j_gene: TRBJ1-1; d_gene: .; v_gene: TRBV18; abundance: .; CDR3nt: TGTGCCAGCTCACCGACTTCGACCGTGAACACTGAAGCTTTCTTT; CDR3aa: CASSPTSTVNTEAFF
j_gene: TRBJ2-1; d_gene: .; v_gene: TRBV9; abundance: few; CDR3nt: TGTGCCAGCAGCGTAGGGGGACTCCACTACAATGAGCAGTTCTTC; CDR3aa: CASSVGGLHYNEQFF
j_gene: TRBJ2-1; d_gene: TRBD2; v_gene: TRBV5-1; abundance: few; CDR3nt: TGCGCCAGCAGCTTGGGGGGACTAGCGGGCAATGAGCAGTTCTTC; CDR3aa: CASSLGGLAGNEQFF
j_gene: TRBJ1-3; d_gene: .; v_gene: TRBV27; abundance: .; CDR3nt: TGTGCCAGCAGACGAGCGGGTACTGGAAACACCATATATTTT; CDR3aa: CASRRAGTGNTIYF
j_gene: TRBJ2-5; d_gene: .; v_gene: TRBV20-1; abundance: few; CDR3nt: TGCAGTGCTAGGCGGAGGGGACAAGAGACCCAGTACTTC; CDR3aa: CSARRRGQETQYF
j_gene: TRBJ2-1; d_gene: .; v_gene: TRBV2; abundance: few; CDR3nt: TGTGCCAGCAGTGAAGGGGGGACAAATGAGCAGTTCTTC; CDR3aa: CASSEGGTNEQFF